This T cell receptor beta chain derives from a study of blood T cell repertoires in COVID-19. Here immunoSEQ multiplex PCR was the method, and the copy in TCRdb shows in-frame clones only, minus some. The profile shows roughly 320,000 clones, 80% to 90% of them singletons. V gave up 0 bases and J gave up 2 bases, with 8 bases separating them. The germline V gene encodes CDR1 SGHVS and CDR2 FQNEAQ. The CDR3 totals 15 residues. V is TRBV7-8 and J is TRBJ2-4; maybe TRBD1 (6 bases). This clonotype was obtained from a woman between 50 and 59 years old with COVID-19, enrolled during active disease. Input material: peripheral blood. This CDR3 is CASSLATGSKNIQYF. The DNA of the CDR3 is TGTGCCAGCAGCTTAGCAACAGGGTCCAAAAACATTCAGTACTTC.